Below, 32 T cell receptor beta chains from the same sample are listed, as sequenced in a study of regulatory T cells in long-lasting Graves disease. The time point was: newly diagnosed GD, antithyroid drugs for less than 3 months. The authors made the TCR library using RNA they extracted from PBMCs. Both iRepertoire HTBI primers and Arm-PCR of CDR3 regions were used to build the TCR beta libraries. TCRdb reprocessed the multiplex PCR reads via MiXCR and lists one record per CDR3 protein. Counted here are hundreds of thousands of distinct CDR3 sequences, about 16% occurring once; the ten biggest clones make up around 12%. These same data were also listed under a study on T cells in Graves' hyperthyroidism and ophthalmopathy.

The sequenced sample was peripheral blood mononuclear cells (PBMCs), obtained at new diagnosis, from a patient treated with antithyroid drugs. The receptors come from a man between 18 and 29 years old with Graves disease.

This clonotype has at least ten counts. This sequence joins TRBV12-3 or TRBV12-4 and TRBJ2-7, with D perhaps TRBD1 or TRBD2 (6 bases each). The CDR3 sequence is 16 residues long. Deletions cut 4 bases from V and 4 bases from J, with 20 bases between. CDR3 region: CASSSGRFGGPYEQYF. The CDR3 DNA reads as TGTGCCAGCAGTTCCGGAAGATTTGGGGGGCCGTACGAGCAGTACTTC.

This clonotype was detected a few times. This chain connects TRBV27 to TRBJ2-1, with D tentatively TRBD2 (6 bases). The CDR3 has 15 residues. Per the germline V gene, CDR1 is MNHEY and CDR2 is SMNVEV (reference sequence). V lost 2 bases to trimming and J lost 9 bases, with 17 bases between them. This CDR3 reads CASSLRGGTRSEQFF. As DNA, the CDR3 is TGTGCCAGCAGTTTAAGGGGCGGGACGAGGTCTGAGCAGTTCTTC.

The chain links TRBV7-9 to TRBJ1-1; D gene ambiguous. Trimming stripped 1 base from V and 2 bases from J, with 17 bases between. The germline V gene has CDR1 SEHNR and CDR2 FQNEAQ (reference sequence). CDR3 length: 17 amino acids. The CDR3 region is CASSLVAGFERNTEAFF. The CDR3 coding sequence is TGTGCCAGCAGCTTAGTAGCAGGTTTCGAACGAAACACTGAAGCTTTCTTT.

This clonotype was seen many times. V and J are TRBV5-1 and TRBJ2-7, with a tentative D call TRBD2 (7 bases). The CDR3 has 14 residues. Trimming pared 4 bases from V and 5 bases from J, leaving 16 bases between. Germline V gives CDR1 SGHRS, CDR2 YFSETQ. In DNA, the CDR3 is TGCGCCAGCAGCCAACGGACGGGGGGCAACGAGCAGTACTTC. Translating gives CASSQRTGGNEQYF.

This clonotype was seen repeatedly, ten times or more. The chain uses TRBV20-1 and TRBJ1-2; D might be TRBD1 (6 bases). Trimming removed 5 bases from V and 2 bases from J, with 9 bases in between. Germline loops: CDR1 DFQATT, CDR2 SNEGSKA (reference sequence). The CDR3 extends over 12 amino acids. CDR3 DNA sequence: TGCAGTGCTCAAGGACAGAACTATGGCTACACCTTC. It yields the protein CSAQGQNYGYTF.

The sample holds a few counts of this clonotype. The CDR3 DNA is TGTGCCAGCAGCCAGGGGCTGGGGCCCTCCTACGAGCAGTACTTC. Translated, it gives CASSQGLGPSYEQYF. J is TRBJ2-7 and V is TRBV3-1; the D gene is possibly TRBD1 (5 bases). This CDR3 spans 15 amino acids. CDR1 and CDR2 (germline): LGHDT, YNNKEL (reference sequence). V shed 3 bases and J shed 0 bases, with 12 bases lying between them.

Comment on this clonotype: With a much larger clone just one base away, this may be a read error. In nucleotides, the CDR3 is TGTGCCAGTGCGGACAGCACCTACGAGCAGCACTTC. Translating it yields CASADSTYEQHF. V usage is TRBV7-9 and J usage is TRBJ2-7; TRBD1 is a possible D gene (6 bases). Germline V gene lookup returns CDR1 SEHNR and CDR2 FQNEAQ (reference sequence). The CDR3 is 12 residues long.

This clonotype was observed a single time. This chain links TRBV7-9 with TRBJ1-3; D is ambiguous. The CDR3 extends over 14 amino acids. V gave up 5 bases and J gave up 6 bases, with 14 bases separating them. Germline CDR1 is SEHNR and CDR2 is FQNEAQ (reference sequence). DNA for the CDR3: TGTGCCAGCAGCCCCCGCCAGGCGGCAAACACCATATATTTT. Its translation is CASSPRQAANTIYF.

In this sample, this clonotype turned up a few times. The chain has TRBV5-1 and TRBJ2-1; no reliable D call. Trimming took off 4 bases at V and 7 bases at J, with 15 bases between the two ends. The germline CDR1 and CDR2 sequences are SGHRS and YFSETQ. This CDR3 comprises 14 residues. The CDR3 sequence is CASSPLTDGNEQFF. CDR3 nucleotides: TGCGCCAGCAGCCCCCTAACGGACGGAAATGAGCAGTTCTTC.

Ten or more counts support this clonotype. V gene TRBV3-1 combines with J gene TRBJ1-4; D remains ambiguous. V gave up 1 base and J gave up 6 bases, with 12 bases separating them. This CDR3 region has 15 residues. The germline V gene has CDR1 LGHDT and CDR2 YNNKEL (reference sequence). Here the CDR3 DNA reads TGTGCCAGCAGCCAAGGGGTCCGAAGGGATGAAAAACTGTTTTTT. It specifies CASSQGVRRDEKLFF.

This clonotype was seen many times. The chain uses TRBV5-1 and TRBJ2-1; 9 nucleotides line up with TRBD1. This CDR3 is 15 amino acids long. Germline V gives CDR1 SGHRS, CDR2 YFSETQ. After removal of 3 bases from V and 6 bases from J, the junction contained 7 bases not matched to a gene. CDR3 protein: CASSWGQGSGNEQFF. The CDR3 DNA sequence: TGCGCCAGCAGCTGGGGACAGGGTAGCGGCAATGAGCAGTTCTTC. The full variable domain, its missing parts supplied by reference TRBV5-1 and TRBJ2-1, is KAGVTQTPRYLIKTRGQQVTLSCSPISGHRSVSWYQQTPGQGLQFLFEYFSETQRNKGNFPGRFSGRQFSNSRSEMNVSTLELGDSALYLCASSWGQGSGNEQFFGPGTRLTVL.

V usage is TRBV10-3 and J usage is TRBJ2-1; D is possibly TRBD2 (6 bases). The germline gives CDR1 ENHRY, CDR2 SYGVKD. The CDR3 spans 17 residues. V was clipped by 3 bases and J by 7 bases, with 22 bases between them. In nucleotides, the CDR3 is TGTGCCATCAGTGAAGTGCCGGGTGGGACTGAGTTAAATGAGCAGTTCTTC. This translates into CAISEVPGGTELNEQFF.

This clonotype came up many times. CDR3 sequence reads: CAWSAGQGLGQPQHF. The CDR3 region has the DNA TGTGCCTGGAGCGCTGGACAGGGGCTGGGGCAGCCCCAGCATTTT. This chain links TRBV30 with TRBJ1-5; 9 positions match TRBD1. This CDR3 region has 15 residues. Germline loops: CDR1 GTSNPN, CDR2 SVGIG (reference sequence). V gave up 3 bases and J gave up 7 bases; unmatched junction bases: 10. Full variable domain (rest looked up from reference TRBV30 and TRBJ1-5): SQTIHQWPATLVQPVGSPLSLECTVEGTSNPNLYWYRQAAGRGLQLLFYSVGIGQISSEVPQNLSASRPQDRQFILSSKKLLLSDSGFYLCAWSAGQGLGQPQHFGDGTRLSIL.

The chain couples TRBV19 to TRBJ1-1; 9 bases map to TRBD1. Germline V CDR1 and CDR2: LNHDA, SQIVND (reference sequence). V lost 8 bases and J lost 1; bases outside the gene matches: 2. CDR3 length: 13 amino acids. CDR3 sequence: CASVGQGNTEAFF. CDR3 in DNA: TGTGCCAGTGTGGGACAGGGGAACACTGAAGCTTTCTTT.

The chain has TRBV3-1 and TRBJ1-6; the D gene is possibly TRBD1 (6 bases). The CDR3 is made up of 14 amino acids. Germline loops: CDR1 LGHDT, CDR2 YNNKEL (reference sequence). Trimming cost V 7 bases and J 6 bases, with 13 bases left between them. CDR3 in DNA: TGTGCCAGCACCCAGGGGCAGTTTAATTCACCCCTCCACTTT. This encodes CASTQGQFNSPLHF.

With regard to this clonotype: A read error may explain this, as a much larger clone is one base away. The chain combines TRBV7-9 with TRBJ2-1; D gene uncertain. The CDR3 runs 15 residues. The germline gives CDR1 SEHNR, CDR2 FQNEAQ (reference sequence). The CDR3 coding sequence is TGTGCCAGCAGCTTAGTGCGGCTAGGTAACAATGAGCAGTCCTTC. Its translation: CASSLVRLGNNEQSF.

The chain has TRBV7-9 and TRBJ2-4, with no clear D. V was cut by 5 bases and J by 1 base, with 9 bases left in between. CDR1 is SEHNR, CDR2 FQNEAQ, per germline (reference sequence). The CDR3 spans 14 residues. CDR3 sequence reads: CASSPSGAKNIQYF. Here the CDR3 DNA reads TGTGCCAGCAGCCCGTCCGGTGCCAAAAACATTCAGTACTTC.

The genes are TRBV30 and TRBJ2-2; 11 bases are a match to TRBD1. The length of the CDR3 is 17 residues. Germline trimming cut 1 base from V and 4 bases from J; bases unmatched to any gene: 8. From germline, CDR1 is GTSNPN and CDR2 SVGIG (reference sequence). The CDR3 loop reads CAWSALGQGAGTGELFF. CDR3 nucleotides: TGTGCCTGGAGTGCCCTCGGACAGGGGGCTGGCACCGGGGAGCTGTTTTTT.

On this clonotype: A much larger clone sits a single nucleotide away, making a read error possible. The chain recombines TRBV27 with TRBJ1-1; no definite D call. This CDR3 is built from 12 residues. CDR1 MNHEY and CDR2 SMNVEV come from the germline V gene (reference sequence). DNA of the CDR3: TGTACCACCGGGCGGGGGAACACTGAAGCTTTCTTT. This sequence encodes CTTGRGNTEAFF.

This clonotype was recorded a few times. This chain connects TRBV9 to TRBJ2-5; D is unresolved. The CDR3 runs to 16 residues. V gave up 1 base and J gave up 2 bases, with 15 bases separating them. Germline assignment: CDR1 SGDLS and CDR2 YYNGEE. This chain's CDR3 is CASSVSPVSSQETQYF. CDR3 coding DNA: TGTGCCAGCAGCGTAAGCCCGGTTTCAAGTCAAGAGACCCAGTACTTC.

This clonotype turned up a few times. The chain uses TRBV5-1 and TRBJ1-6; D uncertain. V shed 4 bases and J shed 6 bases, with 14 bases lying between them. Germline lookup yields CDR1 SGHRS and CDR2 YFSETQ. CDR3 size: 15 residues. Written as DNA, the CDR3 is TGCGCCAGCAGCCAAGCCGTCCCGAGTAATTCACCCCTCCACTTT. Translated: CASSQAVPSNSPLHF.

The sample holds many counts of this clonotype. The CDR3 region is CASSLVPTGPNNEQFF. For the CDR3, the DNA is TGTGCCAGCAGCTTAGTACCGACAGGGCCTAACAATGAGCAGTTCTTC. J is TRBJ2-1 and V is TRBV7-3; 7 nucleotides match TRBD1. J gave up 5 bases and V 2 bases, and 9 bases lay outside the gene matches. Per the germline V gene, CDR1 is SGHTA and CDR2 is FQGTGA. This CDR3 has 16 residues.

This clonotype appeared many times. J is TRBJ2-5 and V is TRBV11-2; the D call may be TRBD1 or TRBD2 (5 bases each). V lost 1 base and J lost 9, with 12 bases in between. The CDR3 consists of 13 residues. Germline CDR1 reads SGHAT; CDR2 reads FQNNGV. The CDR3 sequence is CASSLGDVGPQYF. The CDR3 nucleotides read TGTGCCAGCAGCTTAGGGGACGTGGGGCCCCAGTACTTC.

The chain recombines TRBV27 with TRBJ1-6; a weak D match, TRBD1 (5 bases). This CDR3 spans 15 amino acids. CDR1 is MNHEY and CDR2 is SMNVEV in the germline V gene (reference sequence). The germline V and J ends were trimmed by 0 bases and 6 bases, with 9 bases remaining between them. The CDR3 DNA sequence: TGTGCCAGCAGTTTATCTACCCAGGGTAATTCACCCCTCCACTTT. Translating gives CASSLSTQGNSPLHF.

The chain has TRBV6-5 and TRBJ1-2; 7 bases match TRBD1. In germline, CDR1 is MNHEY, CDR2 SVGAGI. After removal of 2 bases from V and 5 bases from J, the junction contained 5 bases not matched to a gene. This CDR3 is 14 amino acids long. The CDR3 here is CASSYEGANYGYTF. As DNA, the CDR3 is TGTGCCAGCAGTTACGAGGGGGCGAATTATGGCTACACCTTC.

The table lists this clonotype with many counts. This chain joins TRBV20-1 and TRBJ2-3; 14 positions agree with TRBD2. CDR3 length: 18 amino acids. Trimming took 1 base from V and 1 from J; bases not matched to a gene: 7. The V gene's germline CDR1 is DFQATT and CDR2 SNEGSKA (reference sequence). The CDR3 region is CSARAGLAGERGTDTQYF. CDR3 DNA sequence: TGCAGTGCTAGAGCGGGACTAGCGGGAGAGAGAGGCACAGATACGCAGTATTTT.

Many counts were recorded for this clonotype. The chain couples TRBV28 to TRBJ1-1, with D unresolved. Germline CDR1 and CDR2: MDHEN and SYDVKM. V was cut by 6 bases and J by 5 bases, with 10 bases left in between. CDR3 size: 12 residues. CDR3 loop: CASSRIRTEAFF. The CDR3 bases are TGTGCCAGCAGCCGAATCAGGACTGAAGCTTTCTTT.

This clonotype was detected only a few times. The rearrangement uses TRBV3-1 and TRBJ2-7; D gene uncertain. Trimming pared 4 bases from V and 7 bases from J, leaving 14 bases between. The CDR3 extends over 13 amino acids. Germline V CDR1 and CDR2: LGHDT, YNNKEL (reference sequence). The CDR3 sequence: CASSPHDVGEQYF. The DNA for the CDR3 is TGTGCCAGCAGCCCTCATGATGTGGGGGAGCAGTACTTC.

This chain links TRBV7-2 with TRBJ1-1, with 7 bases aligning to TRBD1. The CDR3 has 14 amino acids. Germline lookup yields CDR1 SGHTA and CDR2 FQGNSA. J was trimmed by 3 bases and V by 6 bases; bases with no gene match: 7. CDR3: CASSSLQGHTEAFF. As DNA, the CDR3 is TGTGCCAGCAGTTCACTACAGGGGCACACTGAAGCTTTCTTT.

The V call is TRBV2, the J call TRBJ2-1, with D hard to call. The germline CDR1 and CDR2 sequences are SNHLY and FYNNEI. CDR3 length: 13 residues. V lost 5 bases, J lost 4 bases, and 9 bases lay in between. The CDR3 DNA follows: TGTGCCAGCAGTCCGATGGGTTACAATGAGCAGTTCTTC. Its protein is CASSPMGYNEQFF.

This clonotype was seen repeatedly, ten times or more. V is TRBV6-1 and J is TRBJ2-1; TRBD2 matches 13 bases. Germline V gene sequence: CDR1 MNHNS, CDR2 SASEGT. The CDR3 spans 15 residues. J lost 7 bases, V lost 6 bases, and 6 bases had no gene match. Here the CDR3 DNA reads TGTGCCAGCAGAGTTACTAGCGGGAGGGATAATGAGCAGTTCTTC. Translation: CASRVTSGRDNEQFF.

In this sample, this clonotype turned up a few times. The J gene is TRBJ2-1, the V gene TRBV19, with no clear D. CDR3 length: 15 residues. V was trimmed by 5 bases and J by 8 bases, leaving 19 bases between them. CDR1 and CDR2 (germline): LNHDA, SQIVND (reference sequence). Here the CDR3 DNA reads TGTGCCAGTAGTCCATCTATCGGGTTGGGCGATGAGCAGTTCTTC. Residues: CASSPSIGLGDEQFF.